This TCR beta chain was observed in a study of CD8 T cells in Susac syndrome (dated by TCRdb to between 2018 and 2020). For the study in its entirety: Whether CD8+ T cell activation and differentiation in Susac syndrome was antigen driven was tested using repertoire sequencing. Study-level results and caveats: The number of individuals in the TCR sequencing and HLA analysis was acknowledged as relatively small.

Peripheral blood CD8+ and CD4+ T cells from healthy donors, Susac syndrome patients and multiple sclerosis patients were profiled by high-throughput TCR beta sequencing. The healthy donors served as controls matched for age and sex. Bulk CD8+ and CD4+ T cells were purified by magnetic negative isolation, whereas CD8+ TEMRA cells were enriched by FACS. Blood was collected in EDTA tubes and processed within 24 hours, with PBMCs isolated through density gradient centrifugation. PBMCs intended for TCR sequencing were cryopreserved in liquid nitrogen and thawed later in a water bath at 37 degrees C. Purity of sorted or isolated CD4+, CD8+ and CD8+ TEMRA cells was at least 90%. Regarding this clonotype: There is no known antigen for this receptor. No base quality values were provided; no much bigger clone lies one nucleotide off.

The CDR3 has 15 amino acids, counting the end cysteine and phenylalanine. Only CDR3 DNA remains: 45 bases, in frame from the first base. The germline V gene encodes CDR1 KGHSH and CDR2 LQKENI. V lost 1 base and J lost 6 bases; the stretch between them is 12 bases long. RNA was extracted using the RNeasy kit, and about 0.5 to 1 microgram was reverse transcribed with random hexamers. The immunoSEQ multiplex PCR assay, which covers 54 Vbeta and 13 Jbeta segments, was used to amplify TCR beta CDR3 regions. PCR amplification bias was corrected by using a synthetic template baseline for primer optimization and computational correction. From the authors' description of their analysis: Reads were annotated to V, D and J genes per IMGT and analyzed with immunoSEQ Analyzer, keeping only productive sequences. Clonality was calculated as one minus the Shannon entropy normalized by log2 of the number of productive unique sequences. For each patient and control, public and private clones were evaluated among the 100 most prevalent clones. A clone was defined as Susac-specific if it was absent from the healthy and MS cohorts, from some 1,100 published viral clones and from other ImmuneACCESS disease sequences. The public reads were reprocessed in TCRdb via fastp at Q25 and MiXCR, keeping in-frame beta chains. A single entry per CDR3 protein holds the most common genes and DNA from its merged rows. The V and J calls and clone size are TCRdb's, not the authors'. The sample profile shows 130,000 to 150,000 distinct CDR3 sequences; approximately 94% of them were found once. The top ten hold over 0.07% of the sample.

The receptor was derived from a human donor in good health. Sequenced: CD4+ T cells from PBMCs. The sequence links TRBV18 to TRBJ2-2; the D gene could be either TRBD1 or TRBD2, each agreeing at 5 bases. The bases are TGTGCCAGCTCACCACTGGGGGTCCAGGCCGGGGAGCTGTTTTTT. Its amino acids are CASSPLGVQAGELFF.